Below are 7 T cell receptor beta chains sequenced from a single sample in a study of T cells in Graves' hyperthyroidism and ophthalmopathy. RNA transcripts yielded amplified TCR beta CDR3 regions. First-round RT-PCR with HTBI primers amplified the TCR CDR3 region. TCRdb re-called the multiplex PCR reads with MiXCR, one entry per CDR3 protein. Among roughly 500,000 distinct CDR3 sequences listed, approximately 48% were seen once. Sequenced sample: peripheral blood or thyroid tissue (not recorded which). The source of these receptors is an adult woman with Graves' disease, either hyperthyroidism or ophthalmopathy (not recorded which).

The J gene is TRBJ1-1, the V gene TRBV19, with D unclear. The ends were cut back, 3 bases at V and 7 bases at J, with 15 bases in the middle. Germline lookup yields CDR1 LNHDA and CDR2 SQIVND (reference sequence). The CDR3 spans 14 residues. CDR3 nucleotides: TGTGCCAGTAGTATCCCTAGACACCGGGTTGAAGCTTTCTTT. Its translation: CASSIPRHRVEAFF.

This clonotype has ten or more counts. The rearrangement uses TRBV20-1 and TRBJ1-5, with 9 bases matching TRBD1. The CDR3 length is 13 residues. Germline CDR1 reads DFQATT; CDR2 reads SNEGSKA (reference sequence). Trimming took 6 bases from V and 10 from J; bases not matched to a gene: 10. The CDR3 DNA is TGCAGTGCCAAGACAGGGGGTGAGGGTCCCCAGCATTTT. Amino acid sequence: CSAKTGGEGPQHF.

V and J are TRBV10-1 and TRBJ2-7; TRBD2 might be the D (6 bases). The germline V gene encodes CDR1 WNHNN and CDR2 SYGVQD (reference sequence). Trimming left V 0 bases short and J 0 bases short, with 9 bases between. This CDR3 is 15 amino acids long. The CDR3, as DNA: TGCGCCAGCAGTGAGTCCAGGGACTTCTCCTACGAGCAGTACTTC. Its protein product is CASSESRDFSYEQYF.

This clonotype was detected only a few times. The gene calls are TRBV7-9 and TRBJ1-5; tentative D call: TRBD1 (6 bases). Germline V CDR1 and CDR2: SEHNR, FQNEAQ (reference sequence). Between the trimmed V and J ends, which lost 5 bases and 6 bases, there was a span of 14 bases. The CDR3 contains 14 residues. The CDR3 region has the DNA TGTGCCAGCAGCCGGACAGAAGGTATTCAGCCCCAGCATTTT. Amino acids: CASSRTEGIQPQHF. Combining the CDR3 with reference TRBV7-9 and TRBJ1-5 gives the whole variable domain DTGVSQNPRHKITKRGQNVTFRCDPISEHNRLYWYRQTLGQGPEFLTYFQNEAQLEKSRLLSDRFSAERPKGSFSTLEIQRTEQGDSAMYLCASSRTEGIQPQHFGDGTRLSIL.

This clonotype appeared many times. This chain links TRBV29-1 with TRBJ1-1; no clear D. Trimming stripped 3 bases from V and 4 bases from J, with 9 bases between. The germline CDR1 and CDR2 sequences are SQVTM and ANQGSEA. The length of the CDR3 is 12 residues. The CDR3 DNA sequence: TGCAGCGTTGACGCGGGTATCACTGAAGCTTTCTTT. Encoded protein: CSVDAGITEAFF.

This rearrangement joins TRBV29-1 to TRBJ2-5, with D uncertain. The CDR3 is 13 residues long. Germline CDR1 SQVTM, CDR2 ANQGSEA. Trimming left V 2 bases short and J 4 bases short, with 11 bases between. CDR3 residues: CSVEMPGLETQYF. The CDR3 coding sequence is TGCAGCGTTGAAATGCCCGGGTTAGAGACCCAGTACTTC.

The chain has TRBV6-5 and TRBJ1-1; D gene uncertain. Between the trimmed V and J ends, which lost 5 bases and 1 base, there was a span of 8 bases. There are 13 residues in the CDR3. The germline gives CDR1 MNHEY, CDR2 SVGAGI. The CDR3 region has the DNA TGTGCCAGCAGTCCAATGGGGAACACTGAAGCTTTCTTT. Translated, it gives CASSPMGNTEAFF.